Listed below are T cell receptor beta chains from one sample, sequenced in a study of OX40 agonist ivuxolimab in advanced cancers. Here immunoSEQ multiplex PCR was the method, and the copy in TCRdb shows in-frame clones only, minus some. Altogether about 18,000 clones are present, about two thirds being singletons, with the ten largest covering around 16%. Sample: CD4+ or CD8+ T cells sorted from blood, taken in a trial of the OX40 agonist ivuxolimab. These receptors originate from an adult with an advanced solid tumor such as melanoma, head and neck, liver or kidney cancer. Both conserved end residues are part of each CDR3. Each record gives: V gene, clone size, J gene, CDR3 protein. Only some rows state a clone size, as once, few, many or a class for expanded clones.

V: TRBV28
size: once
J: TRBJ2-7
CDR3: CASSSPLSGRVYEQYF

V: TRBV10-3
size: -
J: TRBJ2-3
CDR3: CAISEAEGGSTDTQYF

V: TRBV2
size: -
J: TRBJ1-5
CDR3: CASRYLGTGGDQPQHF

V: TRBV7-9
size: -
J: TRBJ2-7
CDR3: CAGSPMTSVSYEQYF

V: TRBV21-1
size: -
J: TRBJ2-2
CDR3: CASSKEPDHTGELFF

V: TRBV11-2
size: -
J: TRBJ2-5
CDR3: CASSDGGQGEETQYF

V: TRBV6-5
size: few
J: TRBJ1-2
CDR3: CASSYYGDYGYTF

V: TRBV10-3
size: -
J: TRBJ1-2
CDR3: CATRRQGDYGYTF

V: TRBV4-1
size: -
J: TRBJ2-7
CDR3: CASSQVPGQGAHEQYF

V: TRBV6-9
size: -
J: TRBJ1-4
CDR3: CASSYAGPKLFF

V: TRBV4-3
size: -
J: TRBJ2-7
CDR3: CASSQDSYEQYF

V: TRBV25-1
size: -
J: TRBJ1-1
CDR3: CASSDWAPGRRVNTEAFF

V: TRBV2
size: -
J: TRBJ1-1
CDR3: CASSEFIGRDTEAFF

V: TRBV11-2
size: -
J: TRBJ2-7
CDR3: CERGLAYEQYF

V: TRBV29-1
size: -
J: TRBJ2-1
CDR3: CSPRLAEYNEQFF

V: TRBV29-1
size: -
J: TRBJ1-2
CDR3: CSVEESGGEGYTF

V: TRBV4-1
size: -
J: TRBJ2-3
CDR3: CASSQIGLGQEGDTQYF

V: TRBV27
size: -
J: TRBJ1-3
CDR3: CASSLGTGLSSGNTIYF

V: TRBV19
size: once
J: TRBJ2-7
CDR3: CASSIAAGSYEQYF

V: TRBV5-4
size: -
J: TRBJ2-7
CDR3: CASSLGTGGFEQYF

V: TRBV28
size: once
J: TRBJ2-3
CDR3: CASSFETGSTDTQYF

V: TRBV28
size: -
J: TRBJ2-3
CDR3: CASSSAGGGDTQYF

V: TRBV30
size: -
J: TRBJ2-1
CDR3: CAWSVGVGNEQFF

V: TRBV27
size: once
J: TRBJ2-7
CDR3: CASSLSAGGEQYF

V: TRBV7-9
size: -
J: TRBJ2-1
CDR3: CASSLSPGSYNEQFF

V: TRBV10-3
size: -
J: TRBJ2-3
CDR3: CAIGQGDADTQYF

V: TRBV4-1
size: -
J: TRBJ2-1
CDR3: CASSQEAHTYNEQFF

V: TRBV9
size: -
J: TRBJ2-4
CDR3: CASSVGASGEFVIQYF

V: TRBV6-1
size: -
J: TRBJ1-2
CDR3: CASSAHRQGTNYGYTF